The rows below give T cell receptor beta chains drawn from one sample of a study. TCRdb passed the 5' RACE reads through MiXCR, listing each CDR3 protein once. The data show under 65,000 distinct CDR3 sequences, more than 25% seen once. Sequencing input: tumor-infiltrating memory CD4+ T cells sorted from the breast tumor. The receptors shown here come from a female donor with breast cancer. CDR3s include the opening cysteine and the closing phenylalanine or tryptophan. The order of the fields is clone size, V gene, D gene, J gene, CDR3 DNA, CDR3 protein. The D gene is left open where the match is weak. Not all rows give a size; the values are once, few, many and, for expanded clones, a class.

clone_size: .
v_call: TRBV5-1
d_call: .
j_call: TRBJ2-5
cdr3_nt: TGCGCCAGCAGCCCGGCGTCTGGAGAGACCCAGTACTTC
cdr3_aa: CASSPASGETQYF

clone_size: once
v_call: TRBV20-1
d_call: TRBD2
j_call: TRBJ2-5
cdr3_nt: TGCAGTGCTGGGACTAGCGGCCGAGAGACCCAGTACTTC
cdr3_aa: CSAGTSGRETQYF

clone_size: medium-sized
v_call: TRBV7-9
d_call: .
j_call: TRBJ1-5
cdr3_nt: TGTGCCAGCAGCTTAGACAGTCAGCCCCAGCATTTT
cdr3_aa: CASSLDSQPQHF

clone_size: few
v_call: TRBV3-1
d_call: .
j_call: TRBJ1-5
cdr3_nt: TGTGCCAGCAGTGTGTCAGTGAGCAATCAGCCCCAGCATTTT
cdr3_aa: CASSVSVSNQPQHF

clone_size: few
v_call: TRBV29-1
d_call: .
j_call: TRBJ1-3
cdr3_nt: TGCAGCGTTGCCCCTCAACCTTCTGGAAACACCATATATTTT
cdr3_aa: CSVAPQPSGNTIYF

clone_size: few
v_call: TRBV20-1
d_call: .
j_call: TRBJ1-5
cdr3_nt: TGCAGTGCCTCGGGTCCGGACTATAGCAATCAGCCCCAGCATTTT
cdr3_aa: CSASGPDYSNQPQHF

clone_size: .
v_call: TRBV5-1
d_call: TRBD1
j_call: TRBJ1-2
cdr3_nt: TGCGCCAGCAGCGCTAGTCCGACAGGGGCCTATGGCTACACCTTC
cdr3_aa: CASSASPTGAYGYTF

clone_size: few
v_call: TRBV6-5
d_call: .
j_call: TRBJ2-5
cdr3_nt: TGTGCCAGCAGTTACTCGAGTCGCGGGGGCGCGGAGACCCAGTACTTC
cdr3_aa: CASSYSSRGGAETQYF

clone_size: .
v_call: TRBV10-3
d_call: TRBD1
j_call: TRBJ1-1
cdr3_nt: TGTGCCATCAGCGGGACAGGGGGCGTGGGTACTGAAGCTTTCTTT
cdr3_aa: CAISGTGGVGTEAFF

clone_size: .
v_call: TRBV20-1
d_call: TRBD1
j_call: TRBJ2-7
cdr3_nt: TGCAGTGCTAACCGGGGACAGTCCTACGAGCAGTACTTC
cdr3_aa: CSANRGQSYEQYF

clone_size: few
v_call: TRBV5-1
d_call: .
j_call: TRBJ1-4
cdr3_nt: TGCGCCAGCCACCTTTCAGGGGCCGCGGGAGAAAAACTATTTTTT
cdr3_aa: CASHLSGAAGEKLFF

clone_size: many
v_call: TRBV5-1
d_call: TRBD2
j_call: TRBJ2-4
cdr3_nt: TGCGCCAGCAGCTTGGGGCCCGCTAGCGGCTCGGACATTCAGTACTTC
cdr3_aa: CASSLGPASGSDIQYF

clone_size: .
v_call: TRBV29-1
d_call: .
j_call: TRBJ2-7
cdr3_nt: TGCAGCGTTGAAGAAGGGAGCCTCAGGGGCAACGAGCAGTACTTC
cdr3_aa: CSVEEGSLRGNEQYF

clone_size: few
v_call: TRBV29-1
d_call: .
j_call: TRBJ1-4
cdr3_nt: TGCAGCGTTAGGGGGGTTGCAACTAATGAAAAACTGTTTTTT
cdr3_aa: CSVRGVATNEKLFF

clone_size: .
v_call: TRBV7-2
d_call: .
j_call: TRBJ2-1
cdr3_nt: TGTGCCAGCAGCTTAGGTCGTGACTACAATGAGCAGTTCTTC
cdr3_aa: CASSLGRDYNEQFF

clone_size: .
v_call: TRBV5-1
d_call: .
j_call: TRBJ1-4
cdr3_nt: TGCGCCAGCAGGATTGACACGGGCTTGGGCAAACTGTTTTTT
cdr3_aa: CASRIDTGLGKLFF

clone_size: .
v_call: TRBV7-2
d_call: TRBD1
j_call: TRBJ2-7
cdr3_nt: TGTGCCAGCAGCTTAGGAGCCCGACAGGGTTGGGAGCAGTACTTC
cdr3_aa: CASSLGARQGWEQYF

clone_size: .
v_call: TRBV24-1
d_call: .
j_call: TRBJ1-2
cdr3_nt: TGTGCCACCAGCGACAGCGCTAACTATGGCTACACCTTC
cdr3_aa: CATSDSANYGYTF

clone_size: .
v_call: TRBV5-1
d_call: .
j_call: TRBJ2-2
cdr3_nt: TGCGCCAGCAGCTTGGACCCCACCGGGGAGCTGTTTTTT
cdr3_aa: CASSLDPTGELFF

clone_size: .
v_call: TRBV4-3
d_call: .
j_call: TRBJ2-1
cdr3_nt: TGCGCCAGCAGTTACGAGGTAGGACCTAATGAGCAGTTCTTC
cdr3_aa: CASSYEVGPNEQFF

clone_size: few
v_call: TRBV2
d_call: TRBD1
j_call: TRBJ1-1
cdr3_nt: TGTGCCAGCAGTCCGCGGACAGGGTCGATCACTGAAGCTTTCTTT
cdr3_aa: CASSPRTGSITEAFF

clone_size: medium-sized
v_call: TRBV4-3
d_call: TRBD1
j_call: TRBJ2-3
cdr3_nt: TGCGCCAGCAGCCAAGGTGCGGGACAGGGGGCATATACGCAGTATTTT
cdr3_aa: CASSQGAGQGAYTQYF

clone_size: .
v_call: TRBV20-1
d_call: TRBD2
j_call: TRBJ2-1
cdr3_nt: TGCAGTGCCAGAACTAGCGGGAGGCCCAAGCAGTTCTTC
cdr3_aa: CSARTSGRPKQFF

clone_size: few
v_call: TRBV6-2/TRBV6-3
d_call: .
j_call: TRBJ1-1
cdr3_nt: TGTGCCAGCAGCCCAATTGGAGGGGAAGCTTTCTTT
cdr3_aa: CASSPIGGEAFF

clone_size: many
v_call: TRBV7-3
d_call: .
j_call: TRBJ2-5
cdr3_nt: TGTGCCAGCAGCTTTGACAGCCAAGAGACCCAGTACTTC
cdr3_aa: CASSFDSQETQYF

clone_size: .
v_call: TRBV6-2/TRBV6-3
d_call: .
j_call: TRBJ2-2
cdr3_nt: TGTGCCAGCAGCCCGGACACAAACACCGGGGAGCTGTTTTTT
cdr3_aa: CASSPDTNTGELFF

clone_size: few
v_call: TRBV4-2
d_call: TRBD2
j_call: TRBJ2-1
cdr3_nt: TGTGCCAGCAGCCAAGACCGGGGGGCCGCTAGCGGGAAAGGCAATGAGCAGTTCTTC
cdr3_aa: CASSQDRGAASGKGNEQFF

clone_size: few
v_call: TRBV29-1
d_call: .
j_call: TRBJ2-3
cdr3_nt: TGCAGCGTTGAAGATCGCGCGGATTCCCCAGATACGCAGTATTTT
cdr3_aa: CSVEDRADSPDTQYF

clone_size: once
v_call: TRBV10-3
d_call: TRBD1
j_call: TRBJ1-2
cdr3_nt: TGTGCCATCAGTGGGGACAGGGGTTATGGCTACACCTTC
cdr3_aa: CAISGDRGYGYTF

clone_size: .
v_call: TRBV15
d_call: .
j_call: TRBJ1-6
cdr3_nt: TGTGCCACCAGCGGACAAAACAGCCACGGATCACCCCTCCACTTT
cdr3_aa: CATSGQNSHGSPLHF

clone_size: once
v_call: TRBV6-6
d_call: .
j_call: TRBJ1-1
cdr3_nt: TGTGCCAGCAGCCTCGGGACATGGGCTGAAGCTTTCTTT
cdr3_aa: CASSLGTWAEAFF

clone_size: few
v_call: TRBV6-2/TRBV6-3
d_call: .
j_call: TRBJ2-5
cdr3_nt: TGTGCCAGCAGTCGAGAGGGCTTCGGCGGGCAAGAGACCCAGTACTTC
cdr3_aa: CASSREGFGGQETQYF

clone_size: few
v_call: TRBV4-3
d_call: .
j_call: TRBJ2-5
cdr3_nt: TGCGCCAGCAGCCAAGATAGCGATACGGGTTGGGAGACCCAGTACTTC
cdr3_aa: CASSQDSDTGWETQYF

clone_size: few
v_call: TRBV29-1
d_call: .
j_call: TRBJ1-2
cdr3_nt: TGCAGCGTTGTTAAGAACCGGGACTTCGGCTACACCTTC
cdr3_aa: CSVVKNRDFGYTF

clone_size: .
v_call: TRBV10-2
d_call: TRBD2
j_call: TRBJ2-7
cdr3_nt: TGCGCCAGCAGTTCTACTAGCGGCTCCCTGTACGAGCAGTACTTC
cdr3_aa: CASSSTSGSLYEQYF

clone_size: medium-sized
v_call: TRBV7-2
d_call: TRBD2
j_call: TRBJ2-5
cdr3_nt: TGTGCCAGCAGCCGAGGGACTAGTCGGTCGGAGACCCAGTACTTC
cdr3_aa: CASSRGTSRSETQYF

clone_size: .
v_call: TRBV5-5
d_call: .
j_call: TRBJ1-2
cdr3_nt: TGTGCCAGCAGCTTGGAGGGATTCGCTAACTATGGCTACACCTTC
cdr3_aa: CASSLEGFANYGYTF

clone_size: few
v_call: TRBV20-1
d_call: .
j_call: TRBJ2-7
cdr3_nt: TGCAGTGCTAGAGAGCCCAGGGGAACGGACGAGCAGTACTTC
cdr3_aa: CSAREPRGTDEQYF

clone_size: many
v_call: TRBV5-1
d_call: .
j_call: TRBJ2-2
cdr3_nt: TGCGCCAGCAGCCCAGCAGCCCACAGGAACACCGGGGAGCTGTTTTTT
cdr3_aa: CASSPAAHRNTGELFF

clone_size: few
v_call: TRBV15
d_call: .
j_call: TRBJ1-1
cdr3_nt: TGTGCCACCAGCAGAGATGAGGGGTCTGAAGCTTTCTTT
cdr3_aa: CATSRDEGSEAFF

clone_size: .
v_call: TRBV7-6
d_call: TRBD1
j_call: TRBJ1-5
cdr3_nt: TGTGCCAGCAGCCGAGGGACAGGGAACAATCAGCCCCAGCATTTT
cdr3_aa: CASSRGTGNNQPQHF

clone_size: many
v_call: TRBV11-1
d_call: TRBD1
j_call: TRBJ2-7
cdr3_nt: TGTGCCAGCAGCTTTCCCCTGGGACAGGACTCCTACGAGCAGTACTTC
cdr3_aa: CASSFPLGQDSYEQYF

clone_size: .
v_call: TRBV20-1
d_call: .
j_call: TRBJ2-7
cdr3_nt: TGCAGTGCCATTGGGGCCTCCTACGAGCAGTACTTC
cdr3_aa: CSAIGASYEQYF